This passage covers 11 T cell receptor beta chains from one sample sequenced in a study of blood T cell repertoires in COVID-19. Profiled with immunoSEQ multiplex PCR; TCRdb holds only in-frame clones, not every one. The data contain 400,000 or so clones, around 86% of them singletons. The sequencing input was peripheral blood. These receptors all stem from a human donor in a cohort sampled during active COVID-19.

The CDR3 loop reads CASSQAKPGQGFYEQYF. The DNA for the CDR3 is TGCGCCAGCAGCCAGGCAAAACCGGGACAGGGATTCTACGAGCAGTACTTC. This chain joins TRBV4-1 and TRBJ2-7, with TRBD1 matching 9 bases. The CDR3 covers 17 residues. Trimming took 3 bases from V and 3 from J; bases not matched to a gene: 12. CDR1 is MGHRA and CDR2 is YSYEKL in the germline V gene.

This clone was seen just once. This chain links TRBV11-2 with TRBJ2-7; perhaps TRBD1 as D (5 bases). Between the trimmed V and J ends, which lost 1 base and 4 bases, there was a span of 5 bases. The CDR3 covers 12 residues. Germline assignment: CDR1 SGHAT and CDR2 FQNNGV. In nucleotides, the CDR3 is TGTGCCAGCAGCTTAGCAGGGTACGAGCAGTACTTC. This sequence encodes CASSLAGYEQYF.

In its sample, this clone was seen once. This rearrangement joins TRBV11-3 to TRBJ2-5; 14 nucleotides agree with TRBD2. Trimming took 5 bases from V and 4 from J; bases not matched to a gene: 3. In germline, CDR1 is SGHNT, CDR2 YENEEA. The CDR3 loop spans 15 amino acids. The DNA for the CDR3 is TGTGCCAGCAGCGCGGGACTAGCGGGGGCAGAGACCCAGTACTTC. Amino acids: CASSAGLAGAETQYF.

The chain uses TRBV11-1 and TRBJ2-3; D gene unclear. V was cut by 0 bases and J by 2 bases, with 6 bases left in between. Germline lookup yields CDR1 SGHAT and CDR2 FQDESV (reference sequence). This CDR3 contains 14 residues. CDR3 DNA sequence: TGTGCCAGCAGCTTAGCGGGCCTCACAGATACGCAGTATTTT. Translation: CASSLAGLTDTQYF. Full variable domain (outside the CDR3, taken from reference TRBV11-1 and TRBJ2-3): EAEVAQSPRYKITEKSQAVAFWCDPISGHATLYWYRQILGQGPELLVQFQDESVVDDSQLPKDRFSAERLKGVDSTLKIQPAELGDSAMYLCASSLAGLTDTQYFGPGTRLTVL.

This rearrangement joins TRBV5-4 to TRBJ2-7; maybe TRBD2 (6 bases). Trimming stripped 3 bases from V and 7 bases from J, with 20 bases between. Germline CDR1 reads SGHNT; CDR2 reads YYREEE (reference sequence). The CDR3 is 15 residues long. In DNA form, the CDR3 reads TGTGCCAGCAGCTCCCATAGCGGTTCCTCGGGGGAGCAGTACTTC. The encoded protein is CASSSHSGSSGEQYF. Complete variable domain (other parts from reference TRBV5-4 and TRBJ2-7): ETGVTQSPTHLIKTRGQQVTLRCSSQSGHNTVSWYQQALGQGPQFIFQYYREEENGRGNFPPRFSGLQFPNYSSELNVNALELDDSALYLCASSSHSGSSGEQYFGPGTRLTVT.

The rearrangement links TRBV2 to TRBJ2-1, with 12 nucleotides matching TRBD1. Germline values: CDR1 SNHLY, CDR2 FYNNEI. Germline trimming cut 4 bases from V and 7 bases from J; bases unmatched to any gene: 11. The CDR3 has 17 amino acids. CDR3 sequence reads: CASSAFAGQGARNEQFF. CDR3 bases: TGTGCCAGCAGTGCCTTCGCGGGACAGGGGGCTCGTAATGAGCAGTTCTTC.

The chain combines TRBV18 with TRBJ1-1, with D hard to call. This CDR3 has 18 residues. The germline gives CDR1 KGHSH, CDR2 LQKENI. V lost 0 bases and J 2 bases, leaving 19 bases between the germline ends. CDR3 amino acids: CASSPPLKGSRENTEAFF. The CDR3 DNA is TGTGCCAGCTCACCACCGTTAAAAGGGAGCCGGGAAAACACTGAAGCTTTCTTT. The whole variable domain, filled in from reference TRBV18 and TRBJ1-1, reads NAGVMQNPRHLVRRRGQEARLRCSPMKGHSHVYWYRQLPEEGLKFMVYLQKENIIDESGMPKERFSAEFPKEGPSILRIQQVVRGDSAAYFCASSPPLKGSRENTEAFFGQGTRLTVV.

This sequence joins TRBV6-5 and TRBJ2-5; D perhaps matches TRBD2 (5 bases). CDR1 is MNHEY, CDR2 SVGAGI, per germline. CDR3 length: 15 residues. Trimming took 5 bases from V and 5 from J, leaving 18 bases between them. CDR3: CASSTYPLPGETQYF. The DNA of the CDR3 is TGTGCCAGCAGTACATACCCCCTTCCGGGGGAGACCCAGTACTTC.

This chain links TRBV19 with TRBJ1-4; perhaps TRBD1 as D (6 bases). This CDR3 is built from 12 residues. Germline V CDR1 and CDR2: LNHDA, SQIVND (reference sequence). Deletions cut 11 bases from V and 5 bases from J, with 12 bases between. CDR3 sequence: CAVSGTNEKLFF. The CDR3 DNA reads as TGTGCCGTTTCCGGGACAAATGAAAAACTGTTTTTT.

The rearrangement uses TRBV4-1 and TRBJ1-5; tentatively, D is TRBD1 (5 bases). Germline V gene lookup returns CDR1 MGHRA and CDR2 YSYEKL. V lost 1 base, J lost 9 bases, and 7 bases lay in between. The CDR3 has 12 amino acids. In nucleotides, the CDR3 is TGCGCCAGCAGCCAAGTCGGGGGGCCCCAGCATTTT. This encodes CASSQVGGPQHF.

V is TRBV2 and J is TRBJ2-5; D remains unclear. The CDR3 length is 12 residues. Germline V gives CDR1 SNHLY, CDR2 FYNNEI. V dropped 3 bases and J dropped 2 bases, with 4 bases sitting between them. The CDR3 spells CASSDEQETQYF. CDR3 bases: TGTGCCAGCAGTGACGAGCAAGAGACCCAGTACTTC.